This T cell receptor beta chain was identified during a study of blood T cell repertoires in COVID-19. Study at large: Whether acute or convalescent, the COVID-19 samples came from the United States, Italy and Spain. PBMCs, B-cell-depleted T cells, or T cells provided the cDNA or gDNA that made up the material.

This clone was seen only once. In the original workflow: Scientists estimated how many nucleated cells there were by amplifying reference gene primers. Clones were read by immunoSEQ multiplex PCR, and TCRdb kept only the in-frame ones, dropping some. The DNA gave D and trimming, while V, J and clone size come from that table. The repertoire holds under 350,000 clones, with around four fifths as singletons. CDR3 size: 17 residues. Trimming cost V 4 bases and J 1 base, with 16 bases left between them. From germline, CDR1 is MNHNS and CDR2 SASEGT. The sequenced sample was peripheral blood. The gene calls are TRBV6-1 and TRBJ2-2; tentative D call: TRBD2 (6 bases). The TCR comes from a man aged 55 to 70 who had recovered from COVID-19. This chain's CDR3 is CASSGVVVAENTGELFF. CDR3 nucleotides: TGTGCCAGCAGTGGGGTCGTGGTAGCGGAGAACACCGGGGAGCTGTTTTTT.